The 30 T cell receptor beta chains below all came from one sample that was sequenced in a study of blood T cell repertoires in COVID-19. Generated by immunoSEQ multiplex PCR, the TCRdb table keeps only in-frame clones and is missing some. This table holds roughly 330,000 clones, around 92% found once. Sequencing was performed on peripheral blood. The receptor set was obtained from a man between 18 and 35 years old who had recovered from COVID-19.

The CDR3: CASSLGTGGYEKLFF. Written as DNA, the CDR3 is TGTGCCAGCAGCTTGGGGACAGGGGGTTATGAAAAACTGTTTTTT. The rearrangement joins TRBV5-5 to TRBJ1-4; 10 nucleotides match TRBD1. V lost 0 bases to trimming and J lost 6 bases; unmatched junction nucleotides: 2. The germline V gene encodes CDR1 SGHKS and CDR2 YYEKEE (reference sequence). CDR3 length: 15 residues. The full variable domain, with the rest looked up from reference TRBV5-5 and TRBJ1-4, is DAGVTQSPTHLIKTRGQQVTLRCSPISGHKSVSWYQQVLGQGPQFIFQYYEKEERGRGNFPDRFSARQFPNYSSELNVNALLLGDSALYLCASSLGTGGYEKLFFGSGTQLSVL.

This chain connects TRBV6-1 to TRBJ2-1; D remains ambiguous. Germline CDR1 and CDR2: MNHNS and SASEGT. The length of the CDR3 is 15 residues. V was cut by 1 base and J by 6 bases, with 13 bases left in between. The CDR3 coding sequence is TGTGCCAGCAGTGAAGGTCCATTTTCCGGCAATGAGCAGTTCTTC. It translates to CASSEGPFSGNEQFF.

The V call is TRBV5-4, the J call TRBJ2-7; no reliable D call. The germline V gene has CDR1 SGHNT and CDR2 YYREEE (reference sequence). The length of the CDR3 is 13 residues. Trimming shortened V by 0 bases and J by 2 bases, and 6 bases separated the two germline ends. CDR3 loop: CASSLELAYEQYF. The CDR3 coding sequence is TGTGCCAGCAGCTTGGAGCTGGCCTACGAGCAGTACTTC.

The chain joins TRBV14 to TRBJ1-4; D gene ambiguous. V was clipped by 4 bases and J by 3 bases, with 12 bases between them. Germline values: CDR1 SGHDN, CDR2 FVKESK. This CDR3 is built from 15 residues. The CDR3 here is CASSLGALSNEKLFF. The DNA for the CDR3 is TGTGCCAGCAGCCTCGGAGCCCTTTCTAATGAAAAACTGTTTTTT.

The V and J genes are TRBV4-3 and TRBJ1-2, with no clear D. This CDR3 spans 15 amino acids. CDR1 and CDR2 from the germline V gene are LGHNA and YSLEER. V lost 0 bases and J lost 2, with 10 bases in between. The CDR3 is CASSQEGGPNYGYTF. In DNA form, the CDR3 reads TGCGCCAGCAGCCAAGAAGGAGGACCGAACTATGGCTACACCTTC.

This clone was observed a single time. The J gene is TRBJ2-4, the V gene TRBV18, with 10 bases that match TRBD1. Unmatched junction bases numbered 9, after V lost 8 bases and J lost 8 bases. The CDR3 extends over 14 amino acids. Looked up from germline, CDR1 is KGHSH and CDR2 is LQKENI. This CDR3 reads CASTPGQGPDIQYF. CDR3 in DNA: TGTGCCAGCACCCCGGGACAGGGGCCGGACATTCAGTACTTC.

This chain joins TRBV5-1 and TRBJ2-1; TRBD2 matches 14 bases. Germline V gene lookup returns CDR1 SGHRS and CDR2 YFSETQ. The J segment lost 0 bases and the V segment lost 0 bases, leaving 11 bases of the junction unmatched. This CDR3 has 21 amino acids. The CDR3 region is CASSLARGLAGGASSYNEQFF. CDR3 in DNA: TGCGCCAGCAGCTTGGCAAGAGGACTAGCGGGAGGCGCCAGCTCCTACAATGAGCAGTTCTTC.

This chain's CDR3 is CASRGQPMNTEAFF. CDR3 DNA: TGTGCCAGCAGGGGACAGCCAATGAACACTGAAGCTTTCTTT. The rearrangement uses TRBV2 and TRBJ1-1; 7 nucleotides agree with TRBD1. The CDR3 has 14 amino acids. Germline V gene data show CDR1 as SNHLY and CDR2 as FYNNEI. Trimming at V came to 6 bases and at J to 0 bases, leaving 4 bases not matched to a gene.

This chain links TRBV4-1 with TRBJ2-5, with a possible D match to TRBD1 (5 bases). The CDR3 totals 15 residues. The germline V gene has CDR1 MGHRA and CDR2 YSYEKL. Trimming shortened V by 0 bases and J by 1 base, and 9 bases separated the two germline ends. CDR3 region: CASSQDKGAQETQYF. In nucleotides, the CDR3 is TGCGCCAGCAGCCAAGACAAAGGGGCCCAAGAGACCCAGTACTTC.

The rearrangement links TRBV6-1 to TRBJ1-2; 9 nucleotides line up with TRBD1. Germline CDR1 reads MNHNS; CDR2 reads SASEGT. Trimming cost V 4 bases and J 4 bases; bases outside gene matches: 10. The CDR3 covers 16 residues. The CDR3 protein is CASSVPGQGVSYGYTF. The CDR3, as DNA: TGTGCCAGCAGTGTACCGGGACAGGGAGTTAGCTATGGCTACACCTTC.

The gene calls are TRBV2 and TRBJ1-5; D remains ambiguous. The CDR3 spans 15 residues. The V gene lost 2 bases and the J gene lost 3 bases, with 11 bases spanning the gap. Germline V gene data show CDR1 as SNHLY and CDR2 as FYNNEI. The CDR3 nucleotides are TGTGCCAGCAGTGAACTTCAGGCGAACAATCAGCCCCAGCATTTT. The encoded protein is CASSELQANNQPQHF.

CDR3 sequence reads: CASSVRQYSYEQYF. CDR3 nucleotides: TGTGCCAGCAGCGTACGACAGTACTCCTACGAGCAGTACTTC. This chain connects TRBV14 to TRBJ2-7; tentatively, D is TRBD1 (5 bases). The germline CDR1 and CDR2 sequences are SGHDN and FVKESK. Trimming stripped 5 bases from V and 0 bases from J, with 11 bases between. The CDR3 contains 14 residues.

CDR3 protein: CASSLEGTGMWEQYF. In DNA, the CDR3 is TGCGCCAGCAGCTTGGAGGGGACAGGGATGTGGGAGCAGTACTTC. V and J are TRBV5-1 and TRBJ2-7; 9 positions match TRBD1. The CDR3 runs 15 residues. Trimming cost V 0 bases and J 7 bases; bases outside gene matches: 8. Germline values: CDR1 SGHRS, CDR2 YFSETQ.

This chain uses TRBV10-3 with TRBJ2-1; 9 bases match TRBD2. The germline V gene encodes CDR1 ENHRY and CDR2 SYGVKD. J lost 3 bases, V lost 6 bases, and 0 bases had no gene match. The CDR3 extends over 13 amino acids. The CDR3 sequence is CAIRTSGYNEQFF. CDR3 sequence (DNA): TGTGCCATCAGGACTAGCGGCTACAATGAGCAGTTCTTC.

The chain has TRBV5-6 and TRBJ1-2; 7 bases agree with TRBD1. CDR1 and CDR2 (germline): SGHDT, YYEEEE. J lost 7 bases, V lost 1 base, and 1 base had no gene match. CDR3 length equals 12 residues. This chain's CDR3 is CASSLRQGGYTF. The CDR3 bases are TGTGCCAGCAGCTTGAGACAGGGTGGCTACACCTTC.

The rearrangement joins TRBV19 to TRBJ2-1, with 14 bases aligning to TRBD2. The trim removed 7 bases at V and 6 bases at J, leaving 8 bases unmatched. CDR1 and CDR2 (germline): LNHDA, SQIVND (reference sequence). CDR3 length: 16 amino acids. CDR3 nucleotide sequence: TGTGCCAGTACGGGATCTGGGACTAGCGGGAGCAATGAGCAGTTCTTC. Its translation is CASTGSGTSGSNEQFF.

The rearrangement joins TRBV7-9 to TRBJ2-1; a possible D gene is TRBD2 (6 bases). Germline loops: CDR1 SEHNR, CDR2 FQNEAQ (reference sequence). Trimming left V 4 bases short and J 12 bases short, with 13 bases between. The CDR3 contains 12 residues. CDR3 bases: TGTGCCAGCAGCTCAAGACGGGGAGGGCAGTTCTTC. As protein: CASSSRRGGQFF.

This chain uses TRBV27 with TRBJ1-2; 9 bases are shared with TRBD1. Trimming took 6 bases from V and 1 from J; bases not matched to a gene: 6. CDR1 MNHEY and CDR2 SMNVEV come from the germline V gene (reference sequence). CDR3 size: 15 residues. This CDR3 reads CASSPGTGFNYGYTF. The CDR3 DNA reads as TGTGCCAGCAGCCCCGGGACAGGGTTTAACTATGGCTACACCTTC.

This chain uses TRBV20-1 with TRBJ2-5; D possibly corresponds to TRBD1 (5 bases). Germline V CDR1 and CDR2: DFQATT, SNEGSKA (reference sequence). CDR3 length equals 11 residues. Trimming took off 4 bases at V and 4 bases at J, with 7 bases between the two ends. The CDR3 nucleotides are TGCAGTGCTACAGGGCCAGAGACCCAGTACTTC. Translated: CSATGPETQYF.

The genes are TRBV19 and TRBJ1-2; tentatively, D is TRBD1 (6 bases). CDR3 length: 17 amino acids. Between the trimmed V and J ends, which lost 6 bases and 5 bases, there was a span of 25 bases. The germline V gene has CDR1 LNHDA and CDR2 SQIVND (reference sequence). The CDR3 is CASSKYPGGARGYGYTF. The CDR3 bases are TGTGCCAGTAGCAAATACCCCGGGGGGGCGCGTGGTTATGGCTACACCTTC.

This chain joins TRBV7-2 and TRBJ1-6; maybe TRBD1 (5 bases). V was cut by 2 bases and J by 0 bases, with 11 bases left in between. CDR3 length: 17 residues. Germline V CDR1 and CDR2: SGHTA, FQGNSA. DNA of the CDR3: TGTGCCAGCAGCTTAATGCTCGACAGCTCCTATAATTCACCCCTCCACTTT. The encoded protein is CASSLMLDSSYNSPLHF.

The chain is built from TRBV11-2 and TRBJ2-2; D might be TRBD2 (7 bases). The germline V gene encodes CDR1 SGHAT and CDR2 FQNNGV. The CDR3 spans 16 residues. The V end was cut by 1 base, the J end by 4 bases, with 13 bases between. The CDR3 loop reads CASSLVGGAVTGELFF. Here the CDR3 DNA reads TGTGCCAGCAGCTTAGTTGGGGGGGCGGTCACCGGGGAGCTGTTTTTT.

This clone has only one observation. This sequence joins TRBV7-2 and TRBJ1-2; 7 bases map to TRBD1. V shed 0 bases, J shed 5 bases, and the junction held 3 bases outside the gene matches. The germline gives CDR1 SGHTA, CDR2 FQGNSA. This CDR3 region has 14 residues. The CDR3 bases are TGTGCCAGCAGCTTAGCCGGGACAGCTTATGGCTACACCTTC. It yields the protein CASSLAGTAYGYTF.

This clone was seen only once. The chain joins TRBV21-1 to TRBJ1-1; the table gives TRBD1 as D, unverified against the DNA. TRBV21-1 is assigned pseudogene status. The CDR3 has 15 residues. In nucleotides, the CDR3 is TGTGCCAGCAGCACCCTACAGGGGTGGAACACTGAAGCTTTCTTT. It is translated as CASSTLQGWNTEAFF.

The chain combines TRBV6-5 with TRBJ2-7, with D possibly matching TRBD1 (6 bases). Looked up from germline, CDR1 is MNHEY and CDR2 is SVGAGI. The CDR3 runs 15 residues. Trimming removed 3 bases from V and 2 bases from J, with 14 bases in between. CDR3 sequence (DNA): TGTGCCAGCAGTTATACCGGGACATCTGCCTACGAGCAGTACTTC. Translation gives CASSYTGTSAYEQYF.

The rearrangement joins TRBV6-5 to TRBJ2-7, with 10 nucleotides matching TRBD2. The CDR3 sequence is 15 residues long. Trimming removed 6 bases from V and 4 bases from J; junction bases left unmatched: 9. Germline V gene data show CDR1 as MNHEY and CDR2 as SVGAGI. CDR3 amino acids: CASSTEGLAEYEQYF. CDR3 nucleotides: TGTGCCAGCAGCACTGAAGGACTAGCGGAATACGAGCAGTACTTC.

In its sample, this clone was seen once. The CDR3 loop is CASSVVRTGTGELFF. In DNA, the CDR3 is TGTGCCAGCAGCGTAGTGAGGACAGGGACCGGGGAGCTGTTTTTT. V usage is TRBV9 and J usage is TRBJ2-2; 8 nucleotides align to TRBD1. The germline CDR1 and CDR2 sequences are SGDLS and YYNGEE. This CDR3 region has 15 residues. V trimming: 0 bases; J trimming: 5 bases; junction bases outside the gene matches: 3.

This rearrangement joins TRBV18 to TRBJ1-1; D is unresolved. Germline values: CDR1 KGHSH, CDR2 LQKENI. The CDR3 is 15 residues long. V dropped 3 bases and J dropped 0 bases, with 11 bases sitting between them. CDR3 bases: TGTGCCAGCTCACCTTCGATGCGGGTGAACACTGAAGCTTTCTTT. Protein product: CASSPSMRVNTEAFF. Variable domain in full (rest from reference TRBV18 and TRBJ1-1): NAGVMQNPRHLVRRRGQEARLRCSPMKGHSHVYWYRQLPEEGLKFMVYLQKENIIDESGMPKERFSAEFPKEGPSILRIQQVVRGDSAAYFCASSPSMRVNTEAFFGQGTRLTVV.

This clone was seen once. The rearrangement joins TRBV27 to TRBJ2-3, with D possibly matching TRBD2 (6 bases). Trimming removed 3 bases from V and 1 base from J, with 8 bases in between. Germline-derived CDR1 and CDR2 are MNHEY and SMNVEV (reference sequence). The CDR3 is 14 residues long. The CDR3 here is CASSFRRGTDTQYF. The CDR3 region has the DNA TGTGCCAGCAGTTTTAGGAGGGGCACAGATACGCAGTATTTT.

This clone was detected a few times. The CDR3 nucleotides are TGTGCCAGCACCGGAATCGTGGGGGAGGGCGGTAAAGATTTGGGTTACAATGAGCAGTTCTTC. It translates to CASTGIVGEGGKDLGYNEQFF. V usage is TRBV7-8 and J usage is TRBJ2-1; 7 nucleotides match TRBD2. CDR3 size: 21 residues. The V gene's germline CDR1 is SGHVS and CDR2 FQNEAQ. V trimming: 7 bases; J trimming: 4 bases; junction bases outside the gene matches: 28.